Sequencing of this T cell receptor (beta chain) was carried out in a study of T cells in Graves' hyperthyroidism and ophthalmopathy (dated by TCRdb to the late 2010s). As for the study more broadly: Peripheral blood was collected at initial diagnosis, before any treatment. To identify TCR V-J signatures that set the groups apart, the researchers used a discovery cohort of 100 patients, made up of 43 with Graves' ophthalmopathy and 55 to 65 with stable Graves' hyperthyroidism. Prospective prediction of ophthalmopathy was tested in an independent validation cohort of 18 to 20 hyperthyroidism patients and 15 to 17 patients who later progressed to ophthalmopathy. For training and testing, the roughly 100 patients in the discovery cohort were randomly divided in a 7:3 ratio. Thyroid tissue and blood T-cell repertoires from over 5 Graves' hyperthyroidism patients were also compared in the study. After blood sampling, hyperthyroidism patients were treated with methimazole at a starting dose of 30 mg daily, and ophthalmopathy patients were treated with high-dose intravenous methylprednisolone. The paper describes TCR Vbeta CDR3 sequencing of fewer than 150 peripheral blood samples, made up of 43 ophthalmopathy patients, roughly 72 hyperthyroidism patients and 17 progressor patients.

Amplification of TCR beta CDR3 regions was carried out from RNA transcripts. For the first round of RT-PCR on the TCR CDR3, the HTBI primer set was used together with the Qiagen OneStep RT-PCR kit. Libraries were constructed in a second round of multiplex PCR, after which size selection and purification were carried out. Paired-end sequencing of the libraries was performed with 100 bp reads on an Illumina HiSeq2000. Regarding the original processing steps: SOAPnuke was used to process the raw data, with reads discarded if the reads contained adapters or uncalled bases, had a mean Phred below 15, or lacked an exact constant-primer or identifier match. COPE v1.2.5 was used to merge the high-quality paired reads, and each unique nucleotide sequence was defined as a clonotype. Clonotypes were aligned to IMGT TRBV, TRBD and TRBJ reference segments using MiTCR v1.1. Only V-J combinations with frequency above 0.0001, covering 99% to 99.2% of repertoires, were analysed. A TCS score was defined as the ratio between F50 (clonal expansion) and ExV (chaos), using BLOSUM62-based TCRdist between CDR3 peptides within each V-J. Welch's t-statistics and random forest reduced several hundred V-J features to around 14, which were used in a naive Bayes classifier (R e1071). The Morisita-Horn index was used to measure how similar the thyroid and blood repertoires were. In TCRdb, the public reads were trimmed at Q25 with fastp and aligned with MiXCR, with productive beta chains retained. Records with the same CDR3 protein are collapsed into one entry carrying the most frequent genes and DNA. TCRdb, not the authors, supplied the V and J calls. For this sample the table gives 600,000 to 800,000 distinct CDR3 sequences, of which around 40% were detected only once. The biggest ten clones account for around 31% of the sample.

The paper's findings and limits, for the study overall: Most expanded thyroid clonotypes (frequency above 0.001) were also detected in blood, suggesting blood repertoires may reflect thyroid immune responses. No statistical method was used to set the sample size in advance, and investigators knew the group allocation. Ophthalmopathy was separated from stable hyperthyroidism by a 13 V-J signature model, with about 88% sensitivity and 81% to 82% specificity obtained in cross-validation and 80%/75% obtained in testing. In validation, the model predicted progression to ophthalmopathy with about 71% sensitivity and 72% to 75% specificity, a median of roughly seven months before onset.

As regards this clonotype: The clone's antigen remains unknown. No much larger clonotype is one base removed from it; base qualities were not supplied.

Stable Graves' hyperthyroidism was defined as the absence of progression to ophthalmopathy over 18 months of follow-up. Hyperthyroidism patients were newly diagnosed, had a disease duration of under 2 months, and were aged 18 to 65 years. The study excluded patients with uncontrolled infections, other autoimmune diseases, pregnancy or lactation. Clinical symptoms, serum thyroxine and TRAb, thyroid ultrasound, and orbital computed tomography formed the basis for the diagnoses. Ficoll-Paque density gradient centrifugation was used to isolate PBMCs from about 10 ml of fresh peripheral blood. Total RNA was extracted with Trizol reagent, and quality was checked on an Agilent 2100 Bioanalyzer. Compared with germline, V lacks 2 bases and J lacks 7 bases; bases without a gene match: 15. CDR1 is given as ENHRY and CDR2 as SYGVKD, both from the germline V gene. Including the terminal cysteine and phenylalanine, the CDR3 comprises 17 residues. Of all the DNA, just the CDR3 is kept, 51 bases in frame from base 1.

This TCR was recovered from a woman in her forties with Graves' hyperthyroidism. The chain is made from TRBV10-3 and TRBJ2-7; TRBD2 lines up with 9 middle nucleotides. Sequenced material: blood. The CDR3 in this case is CAISEPGGLASHNEQYF. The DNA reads TGTGCCATCAGTGAGCCGGGGGGACTAGCATCCCACAATGAGCAGTACTTC.